This T cell receptor (beta chain) is from a study of blood T cell repertoires in COVID-19. The CDR3 spans 15 residues. The V and J ends lost 1 base and 1 base, in that order; junction bases with no gene match: 1. Germline-derived CDR1 and CDR2 are KGHSH and LQKENI. Profiling relied on immunoSEQ multiplex PCR, and the TCRdb table lists in-frame clones only, not all of them. The table has fewer than 200,000 clones, 86% seen once. Living in about two dozen US areas, the participants were between 18 and 89 years of age. The source is a woman in her thirties or forties in a cohort exposed to, infected with or recovered from COVID-19 (not recorded which). Source material: PBMCs or T cells enriched from blood (not recorded which). The V gene is TRBV18, the J gene TRBJ1-5; 7 bases agree with TRBD1. CDR3 amino acids: CASSPQGASNQPQHF. CDR3 in DNA: TGTGCCAGCTCACCACAGGGGGCAAGCAATCAGCCCCAGCATTTT.